A single sample is the source of the 29 T cell receptor beta chains below, sequenced in a study of Graves' ophthalmopathy and Graves' hyperthyroidism. Amplification of the TCR beta CDR3 regions used RNA transcripts (as template). In the first round, RT-PCR was carried out with HTBI primers, and a multiplex PCR formed the second round. TCRdb re-derived calls from the multiplex PCR reads in MiXCR, one entry per CDR3 protein. The sample holds approximately 700,000 distinct CDR3 sequences, roughly 40% seen once. The specimen was peripheral blood. The receptors were gathered from an adult man with Graves' ophthalmopathy.

The chain uses TRBV12-3 or TRBV12-4 and TRBJ2-5; D not resolved. The CDR3 extends over 14 amino acids. Deletions cut 5 bases from V and 0 bases from J, with 10 bases between. The CDR3, as DNA: TGTGCCAGCAGTGTTTTAGGACACCAAGAGACCCAGTACTTC. Its translation is CASSVLGHQETQYF.

This clonotype has just a few counts. The chain couples TRBV20-1 to TRBJ1-5; TRBD1 agrees at 9 bases. The trim removed 6 bases at V and 7 bases at J, leaving 10 bases unmatched. CDR1 and CDR2 (germline): DFQATT, SNEGSKA (reference sequence). The CDR3 has 14 residues. The CDR3 is CSAIRDRVIQPQHF. CDR3 bases: TGCAGTGCGATCCGGGACAGGGTGATACAGCCCCAGCATTTT.

This clonotype is a singleton in its sample. The chain recombines TRBV19 with TRBJ1-1; D is uncertain. V lost 5 bases to trimming and J lost 4 bases, with 20 bases between them. Germline assignment: CDR1 LNHDA and CDR2 SQIVND (reference sequence). The CDR3 contains 16 residues. Here the CDR3 DNA reads TGTGCCAGTAGTTCCTCCCGAGAAGGGAAGATCACTGAAGCTTTCTTT. Translation: CASSSSREGKITEAFF.

The chain employs TRBV29-1 and TRBJ1-3; TRBD1 aligns across 8 bases. Germline CDR1 is SQVTM and CDR2 is ANQGSEA. The CDR3 totals 15 residues. The V and J ends lost 3 bases and 8 bases, in that order; junction bases with no gene match: 12. CDR3 sequence: CSVDGGQGQGYTIYF. Written as DNA, the CDR3 is TGCAGCGTTGACGGAGGACAGGGACAAGGCTACACCATATATTTT.

DNA for the CDR3: TGTGCCAGCAGCTCGGGACAGGGTTTATCACCCCTCCACTTT. Encoded protein: CASSSGQGLSPLHF. The chain has TRBV27 and TRBJ1-6; 9 bases fit TRBD1. CDR1 is MNHEY and CDR2 is SMNVEV in the germline V gene (reference sequence). The CDR3 sequence is 14 residues long. Trimming removed 6 bases from V and 10 bases from J; junction bases left unmatched: 7.

For this clonotype: A much larger clone sits a single nucleotide away, making a read error possible. The V call is TRBV29-1, the J call TRBJ2-7; a weak D match, TRBD1 (6 bases). The V gene's germline CDR1 is SQVTM and CDR2 ANQGSEA. The length of the CDR3 is 11 residues. CDR3 DNA: TGCAGCGTACTACAGGGTTACGAGCGGTACTTC. Its protein product is CSVLQGYERYF.

The sample holds many counts of this clonotype. V is TRBV20-1 and J is TRBJ2-7; 12 nucleotides match TRBD2. This CDR3 comprises 14 residues. CDR1 and CDR2 (germline): DFQATT, SNEGSKA (reference sequence). After removal of 3 bases from V and 4 bases from J, the junction contained 4 bases not matched to a gene. The CDR3 DNA sequence: TGCAGTGCTAGCCGTCTAGCGGGAGGGTACGAGCAGTACTTC. Its translation: CSASRLAGGYEQYF.

Only a few counts were recorded for this clonotype. The rearrangement joins TRBV19 to TRBJ2-6; D is unresolved. The germline CDR1 and CDR2 sequences are LNHDA and SQIVND (reference sequence). Trimming left V 8 bases short and J 0 bases short, with 14 bases between. CDR3 size: 16 residues. The CDR3 region has the DNA TGTGCCAGTGCGCTGGGCAGTGGCTCTGGGGCCAACGTCCTGACTTTC. Its translation: CASALGSGSGANVLTF.

The CDR3: CATSRGTGLAYEQYF. The CDR3 bases are TGTGCCACCAGCAGAGGGACAGGCCTAGCCTACGAGCAGTACTTC. The chain employs TRBV15 and TRBJ2-7; TRBD1 matches at 7 bases. CDR1 is LNHNV, CDR2 YYDKDF, per germline (reference sequence). V was pared by 1 base and J by 2 bases, with 5 bases of the junction left unmatched. The CDR3 spans 15 residues.

This clonotype was seen a handful of times. This chain joins TRBV5-6 and TRBJ2-3; D remains unclear. The germline CDR1 and CDR2 sequences are SGHDT and YYEEEE. The V end was cut by 4 bases, the J end by 2 bases, with 5 bases between. This CDR3 contains 12 residues. The CDR3, as DNA: TGTGCCAGCAGCACCGTCACAGATACGCAGTATTTT. It encodes CASSTVTDTQYF. The full variable domain, with the rest looked up from reference TRBV5-6 and TRBJ2-3, is DAGVTQSPTHLIKTRGQQVTLRCSPKSGHDTVSWYQQALGQGPQFIFQYYEEEERQRGNFPDRFSGHQFPNYSSELNVNALLLGDSALYLCASSTVTDTQYFGPGTRLTVL.

This clonotype came up many times. V is TRBV7-9 and J is TRBJ2-5; D gene ambiguous. CDR1 and CDR2 (germline): SEHNR, FQNEAQ (reference sequence). The V gene lost 4 bases and the J gene lost 1 base, with 7 bases spanning the gap. The CDR3 covers 13 residues. CDR3 residues: CASSSPSQETQYF. The CDR3 bases are TGTGCCAGCAGCTCACCCTCCCAAGAGACCCAGTACTTC.

The chain is built from TRBV13 and TRBJ1-4, with no clear D. The CDR3 extends over 14 amino acids. Germline V CDR1 and CDR2: PRHDT, FYEKMQ (reference sequence). The ends were cut back, 6 bases at V and 4 bases at J, with 12 bases in the middle. Here the CDR3 reads CASSASGNNEKLFF. The CDR3 DNA reads as TGTGCCAGCAGTGCTAGTGGGAATAATGAAAAACTGTTTTTT.

In its sample, this clonotype was seen many times. The rearrangement joins TRBV20-1 to TRBJ1-3; the D gene is possibly TRBD1 (5 bases). The CDR3 has 15 residues. V dropped 0 bases and J dropped 2 bases, with 11 bases sitting between them. Germline V gene sequence: CDR1 DFQATT, CDR2 SNEGSKA (reference sequence). The CDR3 coding sequence is TGCAGTGCTAGAGAGCGTCGGGGGACTGGAAACACCATATATTTT. Translation: CSARERRGTGNTIYF.

This clonotype was seen more than once but under ten times. The chain employs TRBV12-3 or TRBV12-4 and TRBJ2-7, with D unclear. The CDR3 has 15 residues. With 4 bases removed from V and 2 bases from J, the gap between germline ends came to 15 bases. The CDR3 spells CASSYLKAPTYEQYF. The CDR3 DNA is TGTGCCAGCAGTTACCTGAAGGCCCCGACCTACGAGCAGTACTTC.

This clonotype was seen repeatedly, ten times or more. The gene calls are TRBV2 and TRBJ1-5; possible D gene TRBD1, 6 bases. Trimming cost V 7 bases and J 3 bases, with 13 bases left between them. The CDR3 covers 14 residues. The germline CDR1 and CDR2 sequences are SNHLY and FYNNEI. In nucleotides, the CDR3 is TGTGCCAGCAACCGGGACATTCCCAATCAGCCCCAGCATTTT. It is translated as CASNRDIPNQPQHF.

This clonotype was picked up many times. The chain uses TRBV19 and TRBJ1-6, with no clear D. CDR1 LNHDA and CDR2 SQIVND come from the germline V gene (reference sequence). The CDR3 runs 13 residues. V was pared by 7 bases and J by 7 bases, with 11 bases between. The CDR3, as DNA: TGTGCCAGTAACGAAGGATGGAATTCACCCCTCCACTTT. It translates to CASNEGWNSPLHF.

A note on this clonotype: A much larger clonotype is one base distant, so this may be a read error. The chain links TRBV7-9 to TRBJ2-5, with 7 bases aligning to TRBD1. The DNA matches TRBJ2-7 better at its end, which makes the J call doubtful. CDR1 and CDR2 from the germline V gene are SEHNR and FQNEAQ (reference sequence). The CDR3 contains 15 residues. Here the CDR3 reads CASSPTGTEPCEQYF. CDR3 bases: TGTGCCAGCAGCCCTACCGGGACAGAACCCTGCGAGCAGTACTTC.

The chain joins TRBV7-9 to TRBJ1-2; D remains unclear. The V gene's germline CDR1 is SEHNR and CDR2 FQNEAQ (reference sequence). Trimming cost V 2 bases and J 2 bases, with 9 bases left between them. This CDR3 is 14 amino acids long. The CDR3 here is CASSLMAGNYGYTF. DNA for the CDR3: TGTGCCAGCAGCTTAATGGCGGGCAACTATGGCTACACCTTC.

V is TRBV6-5 and J is TRBJ2-7; possible D gene TRBD1, 6 bases. Germline V CDR1 and CDR2: MNHEY, SVGAGI. CDR3 size: 12 residues. V was trimmed by 10 bases and J by 1 base, leaving 11 bases between them. The CDR3 reads CATKQGSYEQYF. CDR3 coding DNA: TGTGCCACCAAGCAGGGGTCCTACGAGCAGTACTTC.

This CDR3 reads CACTIGTGELFF. The CDR3 region has the DNA TGTGCCTGTACCATCGGGACCGGGGAGCTGTTTTTT. The chain links TRBV25-1 to TRBJ2-2; the D is unclear. The CDR3 loop spans 12 amino acids. Between the trimmed V and J ends, which lost 11 bases and 5 bases, there was a span of 12 bases. In germline, CDR1 is MGHDK, CDR2 SYGVNS.

J is TRBJ1-2 and V is TRBV29-1, with TRBD1 matching over 7 bases. The J segment lost 5 bases and the V segment lost 8 bases, leaving 14 bases of the junction unmatched. Germline-derived CDR1 and CDR2 are SQVTM and ANQGSEA. The CDR3 totals 14 residues. The CDR3 nucleotides read TGCAGCACCCAGATCACAGGGGCTTGGTATGGCTACACCTTC. Protein product: CSTQITGAWYGYTF.

This clonotype was counted between two and nine times. The chain carries TRBV10-3 and TRBJ2-2, with 11 positions matching TRBD1. J lost 3 bases, V lost 10 bases, and 4 bases had no gene match. This CDR3 comprises 14 residues. Germline-derived CDR1 and CDR2 are ENHRY and SYGVKD. CDR3 sequence: CASRDRGDTGELFF. As DNA, the CDR3 is TGTGCCAGCAGGGACAGGGGGGACACCGGGGAGCTGTTTTTT.

The chain is built from TRBV2 and TRBJ1-5; TRBD1 aligns across 8 bases. This CDR3 is 15 amino acids long. With V trimmed by 3 bases and J by 14 bases, 15 bases remained unmatched. Germline-derived CDR1 and CDR2 are SNHLY and FYNNEI. In DNA form, the CDR3 reads TGTGCCAGCAGTGATATGACAGGGGCCGGTCGCTACGAGCATTTT. This encodes CASSDMTGAGRYEHF. Using reference TRBV2 and TRBJ1-5 for the parts outside the CDR3, the full variable domain is EPEVTQTPSHQVTQMGQEVILRCVPISNHLYFYWYRQILGQKVEFLVSFYNNEISEKSEIFDDQFSVERPDGSNFTLKIRSTKLEDSAMYFCASSDMTGAGRYEHFGDGTRLSIL.

The gene calls are TRBV29-1 and TRBJ2-5; D might be TRBD1 or TRBD2, each matching 6 bases. V lost 3 bases and J 5 bases, leaving 22 bases between the germline ends. CDR3 length: 16 amino acids. CDR1 SQVTM and CDR2 ANQGSEA come from the germline V gene. CDR3 amino acids: CSVDRGGGWTGETQYF. The DNA of the CDR3 is TGCAGCGTTGATCGTGGAGGGGGGTGGACCGGGGAGACCCAGTACTTC. Drawing the rest from reference TRBV29-1 and TRBJ2-5, the complete variable domain is SAVISQKPSRDICQRGTSLTIQCQVDSQVTMMFWYRQQPGQSLTLIATANQGSEATYESGFVIDKFPISRPNLTFSTLTVSNMSPEDSSIYLCSVDRGGGWTGETQYFGPGTRLLVL.

The rearrangement links TRBV15 to TRBJ1-4; 8 positions agree with TRBD1. Trimming cost V 5 bases and J 4 bases; bases outside gene matches: 15. CDR1 and CDR2 from the germline V gene are LNHNV and YYDKDF (reference sequence). CDR3 length: 18 residues. The CDR3 DNA sequence: TGTGCCACCAGCCACGGACAGGGCGGCGGCACTTTTAATGAAAAACTGTTTTTT. Translated: CATSHGQGGGTFNEKLFF. Based on the CDR3 plus reference TRBV15 and TRBJ1-4, the full variable domain is DAMVIQNPRYQVTQFGKPVTLSCSQTLNHNVMYWYQQKSSQAPKLLFHYYDKDFNNEADTPDNFQSRRPNTSFCFLDIRSPGLGDTAMYLCATSHGQGGGTFNEKLFFGSGTQLSVL.

In its sample, this clonotype was seen many times. This chain uses TRBV7-9 with TRBJ1-3; perhaps TRBD1 as D (5 bases). The CDR3 has 13 residues. Germline lookup yields CDR1 SEHNR and CDR2 FQNEAQ (reference sequence). V was trimmed by 5 bases and J by 8 bases, leaving 13 bases between them. The CDR3 protein is CASSPGTRHTIYF. The CDR3 nucleotides are TGTGCCAGCAGCCCGGGGACCCGACACACCATATATTTT.

The chain employs TRBV6-1 and TRBJ1-6, with D unresolved. The CDR3 spans 13 residues. Germline CDR1 is MNHNS and CDR2 is SASEGT. V dropped 7 bases and J dropped 8 bases, with 12 bases sitting between them. CDR3 bases: TGTGCCAGCACTAGGAAGGAGGATTCACCCCTCCACTTT. Translated: CASTRKEDSPLHF.

About this clonotype itself: The junction and the germline gene differ at one end; a read error may be behind it. The CDR3 region has the DNA TGTGCCAGCAGTAACAGACTAGCGGGGGCTCACCAAGAGACCCAGTACTTC. It specifies CASSNRLAGAHQETQYF. This rearrangement joins TRBV10-2 to TRBJ2-5, with 12 nucleotides matching TRBD2. Germline V CDR1 and CDR2: WSHSY, SAAADI. The CDR3 contains 17 residues.

This clonotype was picked up many times. The rearrangement uses TRBV5-8 and TRBJ1-6; the D is unclear. The germline V and J ends were trimmed by 4 bases and 10 bases, with 9 bases remaining between them. The germline V gene encodes CDR1 SGHTS and CDR2 YDEGEE. The CDR3 sequence is 12 residues long. CDR3 bases: TGTGCCAGCAGCCAACCCCAATCACCCCTCCACTTT. Translation: CASSQPQSPLHF.